The TCR beta chain under discussion was sequenced for a study of blood T cell repertoires in COVID-19. At the level of the study: Researchers got acute and convalescent COVID-19 samples from the United States, Italy and Spain.

The table came from immunoSEQ multiplex PCR; TCRdb's copy has only in-frame clones and leaves some out. Of 160,000 or so clones listed, 84% are singletons. This clone has a single count. This CDR3 comprises 16 residues. J lost 4 bases, V lost 3 bases, and 7 bases had no gene match. CDR1 and CDR2 (germline): KGHDR, SFDVKD. The V call is TRBV24-1, the J call TRBJ2-2; 7 bases are shared with TRBD2. Sequencing was done on a sample of peripheral blood. The sequence derives from a woman between 45 and 60 years old with acute or convalescent COVID-19. The CDR3 spells CATSDGGEGFTGELFF. The CDR3 DNA sequence: TGTGCCACCAGTGATGGGGGGGAGGGGTTCACCGGGGAGCTGTTTTTT.